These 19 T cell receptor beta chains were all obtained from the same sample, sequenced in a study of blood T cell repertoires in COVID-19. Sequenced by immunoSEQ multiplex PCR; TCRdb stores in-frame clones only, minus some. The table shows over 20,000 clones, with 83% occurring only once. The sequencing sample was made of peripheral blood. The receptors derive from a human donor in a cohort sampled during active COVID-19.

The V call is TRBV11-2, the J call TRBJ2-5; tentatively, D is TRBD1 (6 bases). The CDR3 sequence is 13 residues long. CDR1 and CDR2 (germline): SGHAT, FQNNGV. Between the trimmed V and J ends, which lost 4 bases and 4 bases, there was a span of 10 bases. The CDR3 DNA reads TGTGCCAGCAGCTCGGGACACACAGAGACCCAGTACTTC. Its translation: CASSSGHTETQYF.

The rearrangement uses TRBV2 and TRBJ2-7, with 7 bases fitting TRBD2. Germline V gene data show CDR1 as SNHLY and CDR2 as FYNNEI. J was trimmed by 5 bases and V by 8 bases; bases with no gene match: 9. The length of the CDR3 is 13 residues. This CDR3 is CASRRWGGNEQYF. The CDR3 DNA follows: TGTGCCAGCCGGCGATGGGGGGGGAACGAGCAGTACTTC.

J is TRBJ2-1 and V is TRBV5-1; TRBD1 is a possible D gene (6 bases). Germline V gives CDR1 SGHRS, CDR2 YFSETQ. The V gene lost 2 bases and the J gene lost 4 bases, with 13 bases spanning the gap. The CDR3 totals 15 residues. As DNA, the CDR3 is TGCGCCAGCAGCTTAGGACAGACCATGTACAATGAGCAGTTCTTC. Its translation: CASSLGQTMYNEQFF.

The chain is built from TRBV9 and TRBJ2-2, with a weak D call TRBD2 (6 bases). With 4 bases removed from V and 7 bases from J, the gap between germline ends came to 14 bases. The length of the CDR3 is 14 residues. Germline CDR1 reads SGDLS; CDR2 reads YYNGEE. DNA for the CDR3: TGTGCCAGCAGCCAATTCCCCGGGGGCGGGGAGCTGTTTTTT. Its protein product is CASSQFPGGGELFF.

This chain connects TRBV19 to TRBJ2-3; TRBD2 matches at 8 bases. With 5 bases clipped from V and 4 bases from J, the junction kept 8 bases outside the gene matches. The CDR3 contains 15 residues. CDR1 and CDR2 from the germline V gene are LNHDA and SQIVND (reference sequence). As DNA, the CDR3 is TGTGCCAGTAGTCCCCGGGGACTAGAGGCAGATACGCAGTATTTT. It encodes CASSPRGLEADTQYF.

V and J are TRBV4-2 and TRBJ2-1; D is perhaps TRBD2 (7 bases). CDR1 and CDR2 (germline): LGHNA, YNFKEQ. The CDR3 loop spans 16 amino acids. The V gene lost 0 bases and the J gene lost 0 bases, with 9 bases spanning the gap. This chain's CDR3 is CASSQERGGSYNEQFF. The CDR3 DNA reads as TGTGCCAGCAGCCAAGAAAGGGGGGGCTCCTACAATGAGCAGTTCTTC.

The CDR3 DNA reads TGTGCCAGCAGTGAAGCCCCATCAGCGGGAACCAAAAACATTCAGTACTTC. This translates into CASSEAPSAGTKNIQYF. This chain links TRBV6-1 with TRBJ2-4, with 7 nucleotides matching TRBD2. The germline V gene has CDR1 MNHNS and CDR2 SASEGT. Trimming removed 0 bases from V and 2 bases from J; junction bases left unmatched: 7. The CDR3 covers 17 residues.

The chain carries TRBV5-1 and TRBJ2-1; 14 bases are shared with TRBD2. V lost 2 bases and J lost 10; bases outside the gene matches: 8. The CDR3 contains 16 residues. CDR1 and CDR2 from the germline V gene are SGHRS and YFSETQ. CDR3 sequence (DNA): TGCGCCAGCAGCTTAACCGGGACTAGCGGGGGAGAAGAGCAGTTCTTC. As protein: CASSLTGTSGGEEQFF.

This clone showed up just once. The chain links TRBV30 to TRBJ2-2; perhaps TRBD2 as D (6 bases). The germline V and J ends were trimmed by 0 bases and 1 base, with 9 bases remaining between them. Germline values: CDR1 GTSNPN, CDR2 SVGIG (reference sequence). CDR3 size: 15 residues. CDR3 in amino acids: CAWSVRGLNTGELFF. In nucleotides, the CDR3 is TGTGCCTGGAGTGTACGGGGACTGAACACCGGGGAGCTGTTTTTT.

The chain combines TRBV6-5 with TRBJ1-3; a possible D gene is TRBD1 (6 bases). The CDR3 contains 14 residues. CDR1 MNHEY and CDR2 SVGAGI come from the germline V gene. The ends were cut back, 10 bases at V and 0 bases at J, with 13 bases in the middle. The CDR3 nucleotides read TGTGCCACGGACAGAATGCTCTCTGGAAACACCATATATTTT. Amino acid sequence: CATDRMLSGNTIYF.

The CDR3 sequence is CASSDPGNLNYGYTF. CDR3 DNA sequence: TGCGCCAGCAGTGACCCCGGGAACCTTAACTATGGCTACACCTTC. This chain connects TRBV10-2 to TRBJ1-2; D ambiguous. This CDR3 is 15 amino acids long. Germline CDR1 is WSHSY and CDR2 is SAAADI. Trimming removed 3 bases at V and 1 base at J, with 12 bases between.

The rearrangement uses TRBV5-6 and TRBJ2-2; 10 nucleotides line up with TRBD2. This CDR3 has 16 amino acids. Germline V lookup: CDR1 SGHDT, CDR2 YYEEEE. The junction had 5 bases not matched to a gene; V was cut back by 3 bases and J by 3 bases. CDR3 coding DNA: TGTGCCAGCAGCTGGGAAGCGGGGGGGCACACCGGGGAGCTGTTTTTT. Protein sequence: CASSWEAGGHTGELFF.

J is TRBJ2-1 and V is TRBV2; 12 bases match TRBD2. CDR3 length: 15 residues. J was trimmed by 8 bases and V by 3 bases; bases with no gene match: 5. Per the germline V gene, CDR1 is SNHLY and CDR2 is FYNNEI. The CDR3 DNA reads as TGTGCCAGCAGTGAGAAGACTAGCGGGGGACATGAGCAGTTCTTC. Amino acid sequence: CASSEKTSGGHEQFF.

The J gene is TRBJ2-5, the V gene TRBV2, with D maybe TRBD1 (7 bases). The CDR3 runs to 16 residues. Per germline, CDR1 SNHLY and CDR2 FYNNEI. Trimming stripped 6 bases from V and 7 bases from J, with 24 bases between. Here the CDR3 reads CASSGTDPNVGGTQYF. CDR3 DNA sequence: TGTGCCAGCAGCGGGACAGATCCAAACGTGGGGGGGACCCAGTACTTC.

The CDR3 sequence: CASSSGNNEQFF. The CDR3 DNA reads as TGTGCCAGCTCGAGCGGGAACAATGAGCAGTTCTTC. V usage is TRBV2 and J usage is TRBJ2-1; 7 bases fit TRBD2. This CDR3 spans 12 amino acids. Germline CDR1 is SNHLY and CDR2 is FYNNEI. J gave up 5 bases and V 8 bases, and 3 bases lay outside the gene matches.

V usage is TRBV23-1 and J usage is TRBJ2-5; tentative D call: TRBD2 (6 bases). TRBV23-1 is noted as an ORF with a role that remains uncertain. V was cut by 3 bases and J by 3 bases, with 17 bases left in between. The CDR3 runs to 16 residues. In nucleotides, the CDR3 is TGCGCCAGCAGTCAGCTGACCGGGACTGGGAAAGAGACCCAGTACTTC. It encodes CASSQLTGTGKETQYF.

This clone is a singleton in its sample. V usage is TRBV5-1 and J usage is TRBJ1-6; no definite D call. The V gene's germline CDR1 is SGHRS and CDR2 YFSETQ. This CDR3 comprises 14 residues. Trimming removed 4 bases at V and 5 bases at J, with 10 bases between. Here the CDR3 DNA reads TGCGCCAGCAGCCCCTTGGGAGATAATTCACCCCTCCACTTT. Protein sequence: CASSPLGDNSPLHF.

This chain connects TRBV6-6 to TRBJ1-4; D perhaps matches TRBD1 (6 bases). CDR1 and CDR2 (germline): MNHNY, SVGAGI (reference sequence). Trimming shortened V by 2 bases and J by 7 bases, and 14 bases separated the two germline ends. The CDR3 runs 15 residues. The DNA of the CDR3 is TGTGCCAGCAGTTACGTACAGGGTGCGGGTGAAAAACTGTTTTTT. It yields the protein CASSYVQGAGEKLFF.

The chain's CDR3 is CASSRNLPGTLKEQYF. CDR3 sequence (DNA): TGTGCCAGCAGCCGAAATTTACCGGGGACTTTAAAAGAGCAGTACTTC. The chain is built from TRBV7-9 and TRBJ2-7; D might be TRBD2 (6 bases). Trimming pared 5 bases from V and 7 bases from J, leaving 24 bases between. CDR3 length equals 16 residues. Germline V gives CDR1 SEHNR, CDR2 FQNEAQ (reference sequence).